A selection of T cell receptor beta chains follows, all from one sample in a study of cytomegalovirus exposure and HLA in healthy donors. Repertoires were generated with immunoSEQ multiplex PCR, while TCRdb's copy carries only in-frame clones and drops some. The sample carries about 200,000 clones, 81% recorded once. The source material was PBMCs. The receptors originated from a man between 35 and 55 years old in good health and CMV-seropositive. Each CDR3 is given with its conserved first and last residue.

j_gene	v_gene	CDR3aa
NA	TRBV6-5	CASSVFGAGCYEQYF
TRBJ1-1	TRBV29-1	CSVERGGTEAFF
TRBJ2-5	TRBV6-5	CASRASGRSQETQYF
TRBJ2-1	TRBV14	CASSQDWRDEQFF
TRBJ2-6	TRBV4-1	CASSQVYSGANVLTF
TRBJ1-4	TRBV9	CASSAQGATNEKLFF
TRBJ2-1	TRBV28	CANSTIAESSYNEQFF
TRBJ1-2	TRBV6-5	CASRQGANYGYTF
TRBJ2-3	TRBV25-1	CASKLAGAGDTQYF
TRBJ2-3	TRBV6-5	CASSFQGANFDTQYF
TRBJ1-5	TRBV28	CASSTDSRGISNQPQHF
TRBJ2-3	TRBV18	CASSPFSSGGGTDTQYF
TRBJ1-1	TRBV18	CASSPPTGGGNTEAFF
TRBJ2-5	TRBV7-9	CASRTGGRETQYF
TRBJ2-1	TRBV7-8	CASSFRAGSYNEQFF
TRBJ2-3	TRBV10-3	CAISEGANTDTQYF
TRBJ2-6	TRBV27	CASRPTTSGANVLTF
TRBJ1-2	TRBV18	CASSPRTDNYGYTF